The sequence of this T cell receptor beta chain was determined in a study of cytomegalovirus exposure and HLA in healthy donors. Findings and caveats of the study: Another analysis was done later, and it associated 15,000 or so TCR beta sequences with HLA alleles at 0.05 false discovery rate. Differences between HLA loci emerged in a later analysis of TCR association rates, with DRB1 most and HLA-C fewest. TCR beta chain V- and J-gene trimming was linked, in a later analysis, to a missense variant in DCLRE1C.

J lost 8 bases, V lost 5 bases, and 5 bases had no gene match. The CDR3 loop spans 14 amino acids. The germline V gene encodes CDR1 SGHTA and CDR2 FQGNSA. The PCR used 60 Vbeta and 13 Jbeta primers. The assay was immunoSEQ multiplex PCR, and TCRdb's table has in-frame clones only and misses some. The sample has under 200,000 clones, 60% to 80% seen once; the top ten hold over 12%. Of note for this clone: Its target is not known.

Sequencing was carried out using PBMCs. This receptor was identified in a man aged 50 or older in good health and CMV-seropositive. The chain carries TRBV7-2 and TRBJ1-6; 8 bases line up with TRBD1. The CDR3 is CASSLGQGHSPLHF. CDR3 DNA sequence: TGTGCCAGCAGCCTAGGACAGGGCCATTCACCCCTCCACTTT.